These T cell receptor beta chains were read from a single sample in a study of blood T cell repertoires in COVID-19. TCRdb's table, derived via immunoSEQ multiplex PCR, lists solely in-frame clones and lacks some. The sample yields a few hundred thousand clones, roughly 89% seen once. Sequenced: peripheral blood. The receptors were sampled from a woman between 40 and 55 years old who had recovered from COVID-19. CDR3s include the opening cysteine and the closing phenylalanine or tryptophan. D genes are given only for firm matches. Some rows have no size entry. The others give once, few or many, or a class for an expanded clone.

d_gene,abundance,v_gene,j_gene,CDR3aa,CDR3nt
NA,NA,TRBV7-9,TRBJ2-7,CASSRGGIDEQYF,TGTGCCAGCAGCAGAGGAGGCATCGACGAGCAGTACTTC
TRBD1,NA,TRBV11-2,TRBJ2-7,CASSHLTGASYEQYF,TGTGCCAGCAGCCACTTGACAGGGGCCAGCTACGAGCAGTACTTC
NA,NA,TRBV7-9,TRBJ1-1,CASSPSSSHTEAFF,TGTGCCAGCAGCCCTAGTAGCAGCCACACTGAAGCTTTCTTT
NA,NA,TRBV19,TRBJ2-3,CASSIDRTVSSTDTQYF,TGTGCCAGTAGTATAGACCGGACAGTCTCTAGCACAGATACGCAGTATTTT
TRBD1,NA,TRBV28,TRBJ2-2,CATRQGGTGELFF,TGTGCCACACGACAGGGCGGCACCGGGGAGCTGTTTTTT
NA,NA,TRBV9,TRBJ1-1,CASSVAPTRTEAFF,TGTGCCAGCAGCGTAGCTCCCACACGCACTGAAGCTTTCTTT
NA,NA,TRBV6-5,TRBJ2-1,CASSLTGLHNEQFF,TGTGCCAGCAGTTTGACGGGACTCCACAATGAGCAGTTCTTC
NA,NA,TRBV7-8,TRBJ2-3,CASSLVRVVLTDTQYF,TGTGCCAGCAGCTTAGTTCGGGTGGTTCTCACAGATACGCAGTATTTT
NA,NA,TRBV27,TRBJ2-5,CASAPRVKETQYF,TGTGCCAGCGCCCCGAGGGTTAAAGAGACCCAGTACTTC
NA,NA,TRBV14,TRBJ2-2,CASSQDLFTGELFF,TGTGCCAGCAGCCAAGACCTTTTCACCGGGGAGCTGTTTTTT
NA,NA,TRBV18,TRBJ2-2,CASSLRDTGELFF,TGTGCCAGCTCACTTCGGGACACCGGGGAGCTGTTTTTT
TRBD2,NA,TRBV2,TRBJ2-2,CASIPGLAAHTGELFF,TGTGCCAGCATCCCGGGACTAGCGGCCCACACCGGGGAGCTGTTTTTT
TRBD2,NA,TRBV11-3,TRBJ2-5,CASSLVRGGQETQYF,TGTGCCAGCAGCTTAGTACGGGGGGGCCAAGAGACCCAGTACTTC
TRBD1,NA,TRBV9,TRBJ2-7,CASSAGQGSVYEQYF,TGTGCCAGCAGCGCGGGACAGGGAAGCGTCTACGAGCAGTACTTC
TRBD1,NA,TRBV18,TRBJ1-6,CASSTRQGQGTSPLHF,TGTGCCAGCTCAACAAGGCAGGGACAGGGGACTTCACCCCTCCACTTT
NA,NA,TRBV18,TRBJ1-2,CASSPGTYGYTF,TGTGCCAGCTCACCAGGGACTTATGGCTACACCTTC
NA,NA,TRBV3-1/TRBV3-2,TRBJ1-2,CASSQEEEGEGGYTF,TGTGCCAGCAGCCAAGAGGAGGAGGGAGAAGGTGGCTACACCTTC
TRBD1,NA,TRBV11-2,TRBJ2-1,CASSKRGTGRLDEQFF,TGTGCCAGCAGTAAAAGGGGGACAGGGAGGTTGGATGAGCAGTTCTTC
TRBD1,NA,TRBV18,TRBJ2-2,CASLGQGGTGELFF,TGTGCCAGCCTCGGACAGGGAGGCACCGGGGAGCTGTTTTTT
NA,once,TRBV18,TRBJ1-2,CASSPKSGMEYYGYTF,TGTGCCAGCTCACCCAAGTCAGGGATGGAGTACTATGGCTACACCTTC
TRBD2,NA,TRBV30,TRBJ2-1,CAWGLASYNEQFF,TGTGCCTGGGGACTAGCCTCCTACAATGAGCAGTTCTTC
NA,NA,TRBV9,TRBJ2-5,CASSVYFSDPQETQYF,TGTGCCAGCAGCGTATACTTCAGCGATCCCCAAGAGACCCAGTACTTC
NA,NA,TRBV9,TRBJ2-5,CPLGRSETQYF,TGTCCCTTGGGCCGTTCGGAGACCCAGTACTTC
NA,NA,TRBV6-5,TRBJ1-1,CASIPIVNTEAFF,TGTGCCAGCATCCCAATAGTCAACACTGAAGCTTTCTTT
NA,NA,TRBV5-1,TRBJ2-1,CASRDGQHNEQFF,TGCGCCAGCAGAGATGGACAACACAATGAGCAGTTCTTC
NA,NA,TRBV13,TRBJ1-1,CASSLRQTNTEAFF,TGTGCCAGCAGCTTAAGACAGACGAACACTGAAGCTTTCTTT
NA,NA,TRBV5-6,TRBJ1-4,CASSLGLTNEKLFF,TGTGCCAGCAGCTTGGGGCTAACTAATGAAAAACTGTTTTTT